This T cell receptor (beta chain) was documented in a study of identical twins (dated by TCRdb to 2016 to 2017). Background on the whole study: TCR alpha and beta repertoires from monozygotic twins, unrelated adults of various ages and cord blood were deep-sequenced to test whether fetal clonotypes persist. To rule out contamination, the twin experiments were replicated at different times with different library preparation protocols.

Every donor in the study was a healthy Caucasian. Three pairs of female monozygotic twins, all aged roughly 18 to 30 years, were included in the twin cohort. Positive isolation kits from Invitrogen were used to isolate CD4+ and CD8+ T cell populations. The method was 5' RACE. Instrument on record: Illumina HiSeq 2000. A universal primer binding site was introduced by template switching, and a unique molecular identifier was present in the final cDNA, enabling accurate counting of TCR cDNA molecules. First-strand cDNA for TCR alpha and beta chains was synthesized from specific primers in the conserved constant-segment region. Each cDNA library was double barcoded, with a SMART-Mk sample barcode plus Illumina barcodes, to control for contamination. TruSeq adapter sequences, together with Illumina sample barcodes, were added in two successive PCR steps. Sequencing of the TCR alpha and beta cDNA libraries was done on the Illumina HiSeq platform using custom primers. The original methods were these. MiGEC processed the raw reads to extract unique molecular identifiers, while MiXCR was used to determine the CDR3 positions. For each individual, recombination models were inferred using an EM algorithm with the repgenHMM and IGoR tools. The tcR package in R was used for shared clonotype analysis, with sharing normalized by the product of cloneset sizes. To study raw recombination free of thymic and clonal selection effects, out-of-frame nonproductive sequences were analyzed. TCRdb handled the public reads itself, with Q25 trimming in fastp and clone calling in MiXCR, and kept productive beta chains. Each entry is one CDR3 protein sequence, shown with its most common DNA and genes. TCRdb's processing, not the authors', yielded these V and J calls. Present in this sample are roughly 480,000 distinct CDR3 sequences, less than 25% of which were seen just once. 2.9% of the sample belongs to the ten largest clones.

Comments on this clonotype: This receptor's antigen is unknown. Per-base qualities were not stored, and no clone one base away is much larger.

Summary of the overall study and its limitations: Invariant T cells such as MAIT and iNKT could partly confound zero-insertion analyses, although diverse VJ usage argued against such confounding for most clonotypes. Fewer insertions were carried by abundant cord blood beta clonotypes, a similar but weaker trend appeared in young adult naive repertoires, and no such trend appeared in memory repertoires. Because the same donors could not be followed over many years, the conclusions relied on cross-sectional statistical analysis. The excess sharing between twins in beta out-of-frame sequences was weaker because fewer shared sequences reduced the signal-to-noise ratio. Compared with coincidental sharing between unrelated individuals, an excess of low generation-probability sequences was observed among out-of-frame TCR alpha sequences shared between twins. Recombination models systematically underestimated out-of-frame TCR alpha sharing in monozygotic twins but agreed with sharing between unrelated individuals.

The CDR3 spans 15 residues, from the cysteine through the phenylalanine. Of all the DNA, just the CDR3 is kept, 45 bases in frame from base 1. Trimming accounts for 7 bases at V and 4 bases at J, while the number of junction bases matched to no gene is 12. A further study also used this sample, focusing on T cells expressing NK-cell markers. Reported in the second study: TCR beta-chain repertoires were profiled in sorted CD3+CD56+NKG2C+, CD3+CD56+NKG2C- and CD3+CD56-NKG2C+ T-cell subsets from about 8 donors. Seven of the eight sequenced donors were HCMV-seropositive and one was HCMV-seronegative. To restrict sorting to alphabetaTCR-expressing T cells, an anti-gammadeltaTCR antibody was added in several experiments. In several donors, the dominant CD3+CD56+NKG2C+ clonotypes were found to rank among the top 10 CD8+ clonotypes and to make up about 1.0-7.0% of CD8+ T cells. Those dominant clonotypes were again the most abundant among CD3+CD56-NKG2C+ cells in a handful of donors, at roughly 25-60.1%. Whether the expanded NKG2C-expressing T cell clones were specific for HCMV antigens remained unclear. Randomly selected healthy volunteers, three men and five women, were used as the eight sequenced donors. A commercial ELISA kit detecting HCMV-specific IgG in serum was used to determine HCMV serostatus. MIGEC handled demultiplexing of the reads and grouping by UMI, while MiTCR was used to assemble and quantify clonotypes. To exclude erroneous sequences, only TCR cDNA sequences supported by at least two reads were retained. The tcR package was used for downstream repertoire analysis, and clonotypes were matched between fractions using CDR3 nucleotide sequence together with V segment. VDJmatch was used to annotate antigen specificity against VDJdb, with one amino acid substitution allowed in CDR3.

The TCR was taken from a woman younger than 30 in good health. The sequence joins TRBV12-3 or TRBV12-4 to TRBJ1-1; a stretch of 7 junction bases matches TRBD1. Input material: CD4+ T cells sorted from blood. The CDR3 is CASNRQGVGATEAFF. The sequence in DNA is TGTGCCAGCAACAGACAGGGAGTGGGGGCCACTGAAGCTTTCTTT.